A selection of T cell receptor beta chains follows, all from one sample in a study of blood T cell repertoires in COVID-19. Produced via immunoSEQ multiplex PCR; TCRdb's table is partial and in-frame only. Of 150,000 to 200,000 clones in the sample, more than 80% are singletons; the top ten hold roughly 10%. The sequencing sample was made of peripheral blood. These receptors all come from a human donor in a cohort sampled during active COVID-19. Both conserved end residues are part of each CDR3. Fields, in order: clone size, D gene, V gene, J gene, CDR3 DNA, CDR3 protein. A D gene is named only where the DNA matches it firmly. The size of a clone is reported for some rows only, either as once, few or many, or as a class for expanded clones.

clone_size: once
d_call: TRBD1
v_call: TRBV19
j_call: TRBJ2-1
cdr3_nt: TGTGCCAGTAATCGACAGGGTTCCTACAATGAGCAGTTCTTC
cdr3_aa: CASNRQGSYNEQFF

clone_size: -
d_call: TRBD1
v_call: TRBV19
j_call: TRBJ1-1
cdr3_nt: TGTGCCAGTAGGGACAGGGGGACCACTGAAGCTTTCTTT
cdr3_aa: CASRDRGTTEAFF

clone_size: -
d_call: TRBD2
v_call: TRBV27
j_call: TRBJ2-7
cdr3_nt: TGTGCCAGCAGTTTAAAGGCGAGGCTAGCGGGCCGCGAGCAGTACTTC
cdr3_aa: CASSLKARLAGREQYF

clone_size: -
d_call: -
v_call: TRBV9
j_call: TRBJ1-1
cdr3_nt: TGTGCCAGCAGCGTCGGGGGCGGGAGCACTGAAGCTTTCTTT
cdr3_aa: CASSVGGGSTEAFF

clone_size: -
d_call: -
v_call: TRBV10-3
j_call: TRBJ1-3
cdr3_nt: TGTGCCCTGAGAGGCTCTGGAAACACCATATATTTT
cdr3_aa: CALRGSGNTIYF

clone_size: -
d_call: -
v_call: TRBV5-1
j_call: TRBJ1-4
cdr3_nt: TGCGCCAGCAGCCCCTTTGCAACTAATGAAAAACTGTTTTTT
cdr3_aa: CASSPFATNEKLFF

clone_size: -
d_call: TRBD1
v_call: TRBV28
j_call: TRBJ1-2
cdr3_nt: TGTGCCAGCAGTTCCCCGACAGGGGTCTATGGCTACACCTTC
cdr3_aa: CASSSPTGVYGYTF

clone_size: -
d_call: TRBD1
v_call: TRBV5-4
j_call: TRBJ2-3
cdr3_nt: TGTGCCAGCATGCAGAACACAGGGGTAGATACGCAGTATTTT
cdr3_aa: CASMQNTGVDTQYF

clone_size: -
d_call: -
v_call: TRBV9
j_call: TRBJ1-1
cdr3_nt: TGTGCCAGCAGCGTAGCGGGGGGGGGCACTGAAGCTTTCTTT
cdr3_aa: CASSVAGGGTEAFF

clone_size: -
d_call: TRBD2
v_call: TRBV9
j_call: TRBJ2-1
cdr3_nt: TGTGCCAGCAGCGTAGCGACTAGCGGGAGAGGCGAGCAGTTCTTC
cdr3_aa: CASSVATSGRGEQFF

clone_size: -
d_call: TRBD2
v_call: TRBV4-1
j_call: TRBJ2-1
cdr3_nt: TGCGCCAGCAGCCAAGATGTAGTTGAGGGCCTAGCGGGACTTAACAATGAGCAGTTCTTC
cdr3_aa: CASSQDVVEGLAGLNNEQFF

clone_size: -
d_call: TRBD1
v_call: TRBV7-2
j_call: TRBJ1-2
cdr3_nt: TGTGCCAGCAGCCCTGAACTAACTAGACAGGGCGGCTACACCTTC
cdr3_aa: CASSPELTRQGGYTF

clone_size: -
d_call: TRBD1
v_call: TRBV2
j_call: TRBJ2-7
cdr3_nt: TGTGCCACTCGACAGGGTCCCCTCTACGAGCAGTACTTC
cdr3_aa: CATRQGPLYEQYF

clone_size: many
d_call: -
v_call: TRBV6-4
j_call: TRBJ2-3
cdr3_nt: TGTGCCAGCAGCGCGGGGGCCACAGATACGCAGTATTTT
cdr3_aa: CASSAGATDTQYF

clone_size: -
d_call: -
v_call: TRBV5-1
j_call: TRBJ2-1
cdr3_nt: TGCGCCAGCAGCTTAACGGGACACGAGGGAAATGAGCAGTTCTTC
cdr3_aa: CASSLTGHEGNEQFF

clone_size: -
d_call: TRBD1
v_call: TRBV23-1
j_call: TRBJ2-2
cdr3_nt: TGCGCCAACGGGACAGGGATCACCGGGGAGCTGTTTTTT
cdr3_aa: CANGTGITGELFF